The rows below give T cell receptor beta chains drawn from one sample of a study of healthy donors' naive CD4 and CD8 T cells. One entry per CDR3 protein results from TCRdb running MiXCR on the reads. The sample holds about 180,000 distinct CDR3 sequences, about four fifths seen once. The sequenced sample consisted of naive CD4+ and CD8+ T cells sorted from blood, pooled from several donors. The receptors derive from a pool of human donors in good health; the sample pools cells from several healthy donors. Each CDR3 is given with its conserved first and last residue. Fields, in order: V gene, clone size, J gene, D gene, CDR3 DNA, CDR3 protein. The D gene is left open where the match is weak. Expanded clones are given a class, and other clones once, few, many or no size at all.

>TRBV6-2/TRBV6-3|NA|TRBJ2-5|TRBD1
TGTGCCAGCAGCGGGACAGGCCGCCAAGAGACCCAGTACTTC
CASSGTGRQETQYF
>TRBV24-1|NA|TRBJ2-1|TRBD1
TGTGCCACCAGTGATTCCGCAGGGGGCACTCCCAATGAGCAGTTCTTC
CATSDSAGGTPNEQFF
>TRBV29-1|NA|TRBJ2-7|NA
TGCAGCGTCCGGACACCGTCCTACGAGCAGTACTTC
CSVRTPSYEQYF
>TRBV7-2|NA|TRBJ1-1|NA
TGTGCCAGCAGCTCTTCGGCACTAGGGACTGAAGCTTTCTTT
CASSSSALGTEAFF
>TRBV29-1|NA|TRBJ1-5|NA
TGCAGCGTTGAGGCGACGGGAGATAGCAATCAGCCCCAGCATTTT
CSVEATGDSNQPQHF
>TRBV6-5|NA|TRBJ1-2|TRBD1
TGTGCCAGCAGCACAGGGGACTATGGCTACACCTTC
CASSTGDYGYTF
>TRBV6-5|NA|TRBJ2-3|NA
TGTGCCAGCAGTTACTCGAACCGGGGACGGGATACGCAGTATTTT
CASSYSNRGRDTQYF
>TRBV27|NA|TRBJ2-7|NA
TGTGCCAGCAGTTCCACAAAGGAGCAGTACTTC
CASSSTKEQYF
>TRBV4-1|NA|TRBJ2-7|NA
TGCGCCAGCAGCCAAGATGAACTATCCTACGAGCAGTACTTC
CASSQDELSYEQYF
>TRBV20-1|NA|TRBJ2-5|NA
TGCAGTGCCGAAGAGTACCAAGAGACCCAGTACTTC
CSAEEYQETQYF
>TRBV18|few|TRBJ2-7|NA
TGTGCCAGCTCCCCGATCTCCTACGAGCAGTACTTC
CASSPISYEQYF
>TRBV5-1|NA|TRBJ2-3|NA
TGCGCCAGCAGCTTGGACAATCTCCGCACAGATACGCAGTATTTT
CASSLDNLRTDTQYF
>TRBV29-1|NA|TRBJ1-1|NA
TGCAGCGGCGAAACGACTGAAGCTTTCTTT
CSGETTEAFF
>TRBV27|once|TRBJ1-2|NA
TGTGCCAGCAGTTTACAAGCAGGAACAGAATATGGCTACACCTTC
CASSLQAGTEYGYTF
>TRBV24-1|NA|TRBJ2-1|TRBD2
TGTGCCACCAGTGATTTCTTCGGCGGGACTAGTGAGAATGAGCAGTTCTTC
CATSDFFGGTSENEQFF
>TRBV11-3|few|TRBJ2-2|NA
TGTGCCAGTTCGAACGGGGAGCTGTTTTTT
CASSNGELFF
>TRBV29-1|once|TRBJ2-3|NA
TGCGTGACCCTCTTTGGAGATACGCAGTATTTT
CVTLFGDTQYF
>TRBV29-1|NA|TRBJ2-7|NA
TGCAGCGCCGGGATGACACACTACGAGCAGTACTTC
CSAGMTHYEQYF
>TRBV19|NA|TRBJ2-1|TRBD2
TGTGCCAGTAGTATAGATCGGCCGGGGAGGGATGAGCAGTTCTTC
CASSIDRPGRDEQFF
>TRBV10-3|NA|TRBJ2-3|TRBD2
TGTGCCATCAGCCTACCTAGCGGGAGAAGCACAGATACGCAGTATTTT
CAISLPSGRSTDTQYF
>TRBV29-1|NA|TRBJ2-1|TRBD2
TGCAGCGGGGAGCGATCGGGACTAGCGGGAGGCATCGGTGAGCAGTTCTTC
CSGERSGLAGGIGEQFF
>TRBV6-2/TRBV6-3|NA|TRBJ1-2|NA
TGTGCCAGCACCCCAGGGAGCCAATATGGCTACACCTTC
CASTPGSQYGYTF
>TRBV19|NA|TRBJ1-1|TRBD1
TGTGCCAGTAGAGGGGACAGGGCCGTAAACACTGAAGCTTTCTTT
CASRGDRAVNTEAFF
>TRBV19|NA|TRBJ2-3|NA
TGTGCCAGTAGTATAGGTGGCCTAGATACGCAGTATTTT
CASSIGGLDTQYF